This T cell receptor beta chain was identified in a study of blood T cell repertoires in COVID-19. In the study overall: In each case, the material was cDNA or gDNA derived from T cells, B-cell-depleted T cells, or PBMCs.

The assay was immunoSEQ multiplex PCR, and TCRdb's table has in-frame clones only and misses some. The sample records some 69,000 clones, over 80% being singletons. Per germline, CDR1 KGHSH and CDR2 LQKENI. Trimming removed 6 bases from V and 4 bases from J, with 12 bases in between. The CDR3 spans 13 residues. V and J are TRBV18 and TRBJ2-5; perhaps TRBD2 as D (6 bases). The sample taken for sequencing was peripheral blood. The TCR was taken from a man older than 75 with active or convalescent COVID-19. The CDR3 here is CASSGGKLETQYF. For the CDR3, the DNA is TGTGCCAGCTCTGGGGGGAAGCTAGAGACCCAGTACTTC.